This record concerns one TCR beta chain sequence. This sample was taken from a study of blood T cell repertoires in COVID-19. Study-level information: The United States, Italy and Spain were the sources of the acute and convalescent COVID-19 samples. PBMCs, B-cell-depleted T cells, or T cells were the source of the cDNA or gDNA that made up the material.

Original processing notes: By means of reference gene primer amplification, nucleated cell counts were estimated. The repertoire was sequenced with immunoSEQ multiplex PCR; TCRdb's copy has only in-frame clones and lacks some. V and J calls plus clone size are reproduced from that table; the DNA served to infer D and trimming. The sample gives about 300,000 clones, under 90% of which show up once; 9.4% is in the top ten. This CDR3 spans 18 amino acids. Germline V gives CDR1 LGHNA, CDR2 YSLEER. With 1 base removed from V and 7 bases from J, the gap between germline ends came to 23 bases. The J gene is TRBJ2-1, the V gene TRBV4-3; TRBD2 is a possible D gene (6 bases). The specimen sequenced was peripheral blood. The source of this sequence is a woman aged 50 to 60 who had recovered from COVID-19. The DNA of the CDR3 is TGCGCCAGCAGCCAAGGTGGAGGGCGCATGATTTATGGAAATGAGCAGTTCTTC. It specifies CASSQGGGRMIYGNEQFF.